One sample yielded the 9 T cell receptor beta chains listed below, sequenced in a study of radiotherapy plus CTLA-4 blockade in lung cancer. Assay used: immunoSEQ multiplex PCR; TCRdb lists only in-frame clones, some missing. The sample carries 81,000 or so clones, around 79% recorded once. The sequenced sample was peripheral blood, obtained from a patient treated with radiotherapy plus ipilimumab. The source is a human donor with non-small cell lung cancer whose response to radiotherapy plus ipilimumab could not be evaluated. Some clones in this sample may be carry-over from other donors' samples.

The table lists this clone with a count of one. The chain carries TRBV28 and TRBJ1-1; TRBD1 aligns across 7 bases. The germline CDR1 and CDR2 sequences are MDHEN and SYDVKM. The CDR3 sequence is 18 residues long. The V and J ends lost 6 bases and 0 bases, in that order; junction bases with no gene match: 16. The CDR3 sequence: CASRTEGTAKAMNTEAFF. The CDR3 DNA reads TGTGCCAGCAGAACAGAAGGGACAGCAAAGGCGATGAACACTGAAGCTTTCTTT.

This clone was counted only a few times. The chain joins TRBV7-9 to TRBJ1-6, with D hard to call. The CDR3 has 12 residues. V lost 5 bases, J lost 8 bases, and 7 bases lay in between. Germline V lookup: CDR1 SEHNR, CDR2 FQNEAQ (reference sequence). The CDR3 is CASSRPDSPLHF. The CDR3 DNA sequence: TGTGCCAGCAGCCGTCCCGATTCACCCCTCCACTTT. Combining the CDR3 with reference TRBV7-9 and TRBJ1-6 gives the whole variable domain DTGVSQNPRHKITKRGQNVTFRCDPISEHNRLYWYRQTLGQGPEFLTYFQNEAQLEKSRLLSDRFSAERPKGSFSTLEIQRTEQGDSAMYLCASSRPDSPLHFGNGTRLTVT.

There are a few counts of this clone. This chain joins TRBV18 and TRBJ2-1; 9 bases line up with TRBD1. V shed 6 bases and J 3 bases; nucleotides not matched to a gene: 3. This CDR3 has 14 amino acids. CDR1 KGHSH and CDR2 LQKENI come from the germline V gene. The CDR3: CASSGTGYYNEQFF. Written as DNA, the CDR3 is TGTGCCAGCTCCGGGACAGGGTACTACAATGAGCAGTTCTTC.

This clone was counted once. This chain joins TRBV5-1 and TRBJ1-6; the match to TRBD1 covers 10 bases. Germline values: CDR1 SGHRS, CDR2 YFSETQ. Germline trimming cut 2 bases from V and 4 bases from J; bases unmatched to any gene: 9. This CDR3 is 18 amino acids long. The CDR3: CASSLGTGAFGYNSPLHF. In DNA form, the CDR3 reads TGCGCCAGCAGCTTAGGGACAGGGGCTTTTGGGTATAATTCACCCCTCCACTTT.

The genes are TRBV27 and TRBJ1-2, with 8 positions matching TRBD1. CDR1 is MNHEY, CDR2 SMNVEV, per germline (reference sequence). The CDR3 loop spans 14 amino acids. Trimming took 2 bases from V and 7 from J; bases not matched to a gene: 6. CDR3 loop: CASSLDRGLSGYTF. CDR3 coding DNA: TGTGCCAGCAGTTTAGACAGGGGCTTAAGTGGCTACACCTTC.

A single count supports this clone. V usage is TRBV7-2 and J usage is TRBJ1-1; maybe TRBD1 (5 bases). Germline CDR1 reads SGHTA; CDR2 reads FQGNSA. CDR3 length: 14 amino acids. V dropped 5 bases and J dropped 3 bases, with 13 bases sitting between them. The CDR3 reads CASSPGGGYTEAFF. CDR3 DNA: TGTGCCAGCAGCCCTGGGGGGGGATACACTGAAGCTTTCTTT.

This clone was recorded only once. The genes are TRBV7-9 and TRBJ2-3, with a weak D call TRBD2 (6 bases). Germline CDR1 reads SEHNR; CDR2 reads FQNEAQ (reference sequence). The V gene lost 5 bases and the J gene lost 8 bases, with 20 bases spanning the gap. The CDR3 is 15 amino acids. For the CDR3, the DNA is TGTGCCAGCAGCCCCCCCCGCGGGACCGCTACTACGCAGTATTTT. Translation: CASSPPRGTATTQYF. Filled out from reference TRBV7-9 and TRBJ2-3, the complete variable domain reads DTGVSQNPRHKITKRGQNVTFRCDPISEHNRLYWYRQTLGQGPEFLTYFQNEAQLEKSRLLSDRFSAERPKGSFSTLEIQRTEQGDSAMYLCASSPPRGTATTQYFGPGTRLTVL.

The rearrangement uses TRBV27 and TRBJ2-2, with 7 bases aligning to TRBD1. Germline CDR1 reads MNHEY; CDR2 reads SMNVEV (reference sequence). The CDR3 runs 15 residues. V lost 6 bases, J lost 6 bases, and 10 bases stayed unmatched. The DNA of the CDR3 is TGTGCCAGCAGCCTCCGGGACAGCGGCCCCGGGGAGCTGTTTTTT. Translation: CASSLRDSGPGELFF.

On this clone: It is likely a read error, because the conserved phenylalanine at the end of the CDR3 is missing. CDR3 sequence: CASSPYIPPYNSPLHL. The CDR3 coding sequence is TGTGCCAGCAGCCCGTACATACCCCCATATAATTCACCCCTCCACCTT. V and J are TRBV7-9 and TRBJ1-6; D unclear. Germline CDR1 reads SEHNR; CDR2 reads FQNEAQ (reference sequence). This CDR3 has 16 residues. Trimming cost V 5 bases and J 4 bases, with 15 bases left between them.